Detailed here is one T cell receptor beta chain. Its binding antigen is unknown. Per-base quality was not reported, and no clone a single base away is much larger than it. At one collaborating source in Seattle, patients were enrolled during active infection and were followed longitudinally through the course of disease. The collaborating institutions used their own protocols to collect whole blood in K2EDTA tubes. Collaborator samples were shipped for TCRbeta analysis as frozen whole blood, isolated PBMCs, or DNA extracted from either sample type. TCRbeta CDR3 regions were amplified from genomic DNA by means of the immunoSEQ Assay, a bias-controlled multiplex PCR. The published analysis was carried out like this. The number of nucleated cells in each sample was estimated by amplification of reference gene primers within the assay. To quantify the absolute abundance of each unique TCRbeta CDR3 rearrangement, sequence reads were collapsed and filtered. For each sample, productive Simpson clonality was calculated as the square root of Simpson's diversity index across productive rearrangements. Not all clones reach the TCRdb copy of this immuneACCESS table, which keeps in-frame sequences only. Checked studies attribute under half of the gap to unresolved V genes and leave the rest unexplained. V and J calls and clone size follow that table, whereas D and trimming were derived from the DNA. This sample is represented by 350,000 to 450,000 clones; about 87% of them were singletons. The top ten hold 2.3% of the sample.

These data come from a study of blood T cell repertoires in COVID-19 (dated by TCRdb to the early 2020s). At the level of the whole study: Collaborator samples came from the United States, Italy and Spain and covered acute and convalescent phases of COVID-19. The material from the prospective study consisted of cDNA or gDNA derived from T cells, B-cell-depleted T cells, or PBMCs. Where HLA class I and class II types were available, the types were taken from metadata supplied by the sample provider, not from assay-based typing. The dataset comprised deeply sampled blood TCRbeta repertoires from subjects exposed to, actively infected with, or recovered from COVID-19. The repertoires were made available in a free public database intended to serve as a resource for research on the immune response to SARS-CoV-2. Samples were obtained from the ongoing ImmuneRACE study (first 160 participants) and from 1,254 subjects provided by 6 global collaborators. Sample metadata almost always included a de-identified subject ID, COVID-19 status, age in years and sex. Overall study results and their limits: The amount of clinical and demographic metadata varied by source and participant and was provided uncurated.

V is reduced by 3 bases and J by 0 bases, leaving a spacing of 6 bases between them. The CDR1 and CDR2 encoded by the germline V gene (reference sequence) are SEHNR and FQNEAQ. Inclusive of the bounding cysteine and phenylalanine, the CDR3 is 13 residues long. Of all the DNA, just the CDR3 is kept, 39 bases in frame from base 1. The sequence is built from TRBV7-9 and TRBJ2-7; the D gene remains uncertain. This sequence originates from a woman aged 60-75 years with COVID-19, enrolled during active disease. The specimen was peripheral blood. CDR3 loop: CASSFDISYEQYF. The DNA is TGTGCCAGCAGCTTTGACATCTCCTACGAGCAGTACTTC.